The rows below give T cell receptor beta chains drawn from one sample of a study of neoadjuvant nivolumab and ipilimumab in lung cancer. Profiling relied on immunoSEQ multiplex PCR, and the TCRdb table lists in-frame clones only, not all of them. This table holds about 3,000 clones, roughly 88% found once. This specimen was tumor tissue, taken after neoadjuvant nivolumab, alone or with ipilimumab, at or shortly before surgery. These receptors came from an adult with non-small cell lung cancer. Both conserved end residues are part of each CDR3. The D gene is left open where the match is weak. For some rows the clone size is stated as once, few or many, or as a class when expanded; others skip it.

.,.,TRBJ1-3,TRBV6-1,CASSSRDSGNTIYF,TGTGCCAGCAGTAGCCGGGACTCTGGAAACACCATATATTTT
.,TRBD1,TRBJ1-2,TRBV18,CASSPGQGDSRGYTF,TGTGCCAGCTCACCCGGACAGGGGGATTCACGTGGCTACACCTTC
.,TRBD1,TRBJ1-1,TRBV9,CASSVDWTGNTEAFF,TGTGCCAGCAGCGTAGACTGGACAGGGAACACTGAAGCTTTCTTT
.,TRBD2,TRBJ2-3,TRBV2,CASTVVAGGLTDTQYF,TGTGCCAGCACGGTTGTAGCGGGAGGACTCACAGATACGCAGTATTTT
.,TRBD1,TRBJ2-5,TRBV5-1,CASVEQGAGETQYF,TGCGCCAGCGTGGAACAGGGGGCGGGAGAGACCCAGTACTTC
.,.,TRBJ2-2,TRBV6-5,CASSYSYRVPTGELFF,TGTGCCAGCAGTTACTCGTACAGGGTACCGACCGGGGAGCTGTTTTTT
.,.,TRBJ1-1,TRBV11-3,CASSRQANTEAFF,TGTGCCAGCAGCCGACAGGCGAACACTGAAGCTTTCTTT
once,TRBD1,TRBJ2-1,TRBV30,CAWSVISGGAWNEQFF,TGTGCCTGGAGTGTAATCTCAGGGGGCGCATGGAATGAGCAGTTCTTC
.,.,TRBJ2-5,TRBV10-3,CAISASSAQETQYF,TGTGCCATCAGTGCATCTAGCGCTCAAGAGACCCAGTACTTC
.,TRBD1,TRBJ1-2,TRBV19,CASSIEGRDRKANYGYTF,TGTGCCAGTAGTATAGAGGGACGGGACAGAAAAGCTAACTATGGCTACACCTTC
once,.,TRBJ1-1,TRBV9,CASSHSTNTEAFF,TGTGCCAGCAGTCATTCCACGAACACTGAAGCTTTCTTT
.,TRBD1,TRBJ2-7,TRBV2,CASSVGGQGAYEQYF,TGTGCCAGCAGTGTCGGAGGACAGGGAGCCTACGAGCAGTACTTC
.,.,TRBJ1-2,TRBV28,CASSFGVYGYTF,TGTGCCAGCAGTTTCGGGGTCTATGGCTACACCTTC
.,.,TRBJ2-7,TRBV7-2,CASSYQGYEQYF,TGTGCCAGCAGCTATCAGGGGTACGAGCAGTACTTC
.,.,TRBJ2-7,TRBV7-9,CASSLGTATYEQYF,TGTGCCAGCAGCCTCGGGACGGCGACCTACGAGCAGTACTTC
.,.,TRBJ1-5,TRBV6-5,CASSYGGNNQPQHF,TGTGCCAGCAGTTACGGGGGGAACAATCAGCCCCAGCATTTT
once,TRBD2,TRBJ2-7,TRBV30,CAWRTPLAGADEQYF,TGTGCCTGGAGGACTCCCCTAGCGGGAGCAGACGAGCAGTACTTC
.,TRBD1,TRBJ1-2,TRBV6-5,CASTKAGDSYGYTF,TGTGCCAGCACCAAGGCGGGGGACAGTTATGGCTACACCTTC
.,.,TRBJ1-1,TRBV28,CASSLRVVSITEAFF,TGTGCCAGCAGTCTCAGGGTGGTGAGTATCACTGAAGCTTTCTTT
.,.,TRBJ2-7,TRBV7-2,CASSLVTGLTYEQYF,TGTGCCAGCAGCTTAGTCACAGGCTTAACCTACGAGCAGTACTTC
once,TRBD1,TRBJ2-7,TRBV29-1,CSVGDRGSPTYEQYF,TGCAGCGTGGGGGACAGGGGATCGCCAACCTACGAGCAGTACTTC
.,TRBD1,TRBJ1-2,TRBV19,CASSKGQGPTNYGYTF,TGTGCCAGTAGTAAGGGACAGGGGCCCACTAACTATGGCTACACCTTC
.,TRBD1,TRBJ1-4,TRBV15,CATSRVYTTGDEKLFF,TGTGCCACCAGCAGAGTATATACGACAGGGGACGAAAAACTGTTTTTT
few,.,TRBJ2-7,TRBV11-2,CASSRRVWEQYF,TGTGCCAGCAGCCGCAGGGTCTGGGAGCAGTACTTC
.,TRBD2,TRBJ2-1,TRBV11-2,CASSSGLAGDEQFF,TGTGCCAGCAGCTCGGGACTAGCGGGAGACGAGCAGTTCTTC
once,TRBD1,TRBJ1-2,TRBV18,CASSPLQQGTGAYGYTF,TGTGCCAGCTCACCATTGCAACAGGGGACGGGCGCCTATGGCTACACCTTC
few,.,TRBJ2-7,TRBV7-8,CASSSPGRRPGEQYF,TGTGCCAGCAGCTCGCCGGGACGGAGGCCTGGCGAGCAGTACTTC
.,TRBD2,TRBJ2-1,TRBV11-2,CASSKQGGYTDEQFF,TGTGCCAGCAGCAAGCAGGGAGGGTACACGGATGAGCAGTTCTTC
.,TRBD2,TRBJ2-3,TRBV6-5,CASRTSGDTDTQYF,TGTGCCAGCAGGACTAGCGGTGACACAGATACGCAGTATTTT
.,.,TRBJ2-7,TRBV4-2,CASKQRRSYEQYF,TGTGCCAGCAAGCAGAGACGCTCCTACGAGCAGTACTTC
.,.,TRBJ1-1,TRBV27,CASSLYRNTEAFF,TGTGCCAGCAGTTTGTATAGGAACACTGAAGCTTTCTTT
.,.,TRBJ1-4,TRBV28,CASSRSRRTNEKLFF,TGTGCCAGCAGTCGCTCGCGACGGACTAATGAAAAACTGTTTTTT
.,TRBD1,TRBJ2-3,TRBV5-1,CASSSTGGTDTQYF,TGCGCCAGCAGTAGTACAGGGGGCACAGATACGCAGTATTTT
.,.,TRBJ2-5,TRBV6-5,CASSSRGAGRFVEQYF,TGTGCCAGCAGTTCCAGGGGGGCGGGACGTTTTGTAGAGCAGTACTTC
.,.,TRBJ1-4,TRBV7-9,CASSFGGKEKLFF,TGTGCCAGCAGCTTTGGAGGGAAGGAAAAACTGTTTTTT
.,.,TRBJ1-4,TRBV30,CAWSIPPRSLFF,TGTGCCTGGAGTATTCCTCCCAGGTCCCTGTTTTTT
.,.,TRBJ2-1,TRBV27,CASSIGQGDEQFF,TGTGCCAGCAGTATTGGGCAGGGCGATGAGCAGTTCTTC
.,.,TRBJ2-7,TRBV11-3,CASKWQYF,TGTGCCAGCAAATGGCAGTACTTC
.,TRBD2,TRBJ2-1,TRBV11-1,CASSRLLAATYNEQFF,TGTGCCAGCAGCCGTTTACTAGCGGCAACATACAATGAGCAGTTCTTC
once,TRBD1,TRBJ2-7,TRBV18,CASSPLGQDYEQYF,TGTGCCAGCTCACCACTGGGACAGGACTACGAGCAGTACTTC
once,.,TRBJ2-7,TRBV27,CASRTNRLSGEQYF,TGTGCCAGCAGAACCAACAGACTGTCGGGTGAGCAGTACTTC
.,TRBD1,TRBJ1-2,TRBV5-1,CASSPPDRGHGYTF,TGCGCCAGCAGCCCACCGGACAGGGGTCATGGCTACACCTTC
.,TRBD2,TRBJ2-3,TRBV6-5,CASSYFGGGVTDTQYF,TGTGCCAGCAGTTACTTCGGGGGAGGGGTCACAGATACGCAGTATTTT
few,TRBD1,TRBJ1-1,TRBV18,CASSPSQGTEAFF,TGTGCCAGCTCACCCTCACAGGGGACTGAAGCTTTCTTT
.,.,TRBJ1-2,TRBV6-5,CASMRGGKDYGYTF,TGTGCCAGCATGCGGGGGGGTAAAGACTATGGCTACACCTTC
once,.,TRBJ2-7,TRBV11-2,CASSPIATSYEQYF,TGTGCCAGCAGCCCCATCGCGACCTCCTACGAGCAGTACTTC
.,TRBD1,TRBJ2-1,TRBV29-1,CSASWGQGAIGEQFF,TGCAGCGCCTCATGGGGACAGGGGGCTATAGGTGAGCAGTTCTTC
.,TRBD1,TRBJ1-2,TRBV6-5,CASSPGTGVGYTF,TGTGCCAGCAGTCCCGGGACAGGGGTTGGCTACACCTTC
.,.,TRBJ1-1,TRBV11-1,CASSLGLGRSDTEAFF,TGTGCCAGCAGCTTAGGCCTGGGGCGTAGCGACACTGAAGCTTTCTTT